This T cell receptor (beta chain) was retrieved from a study of blood T cell repertoires in COVID-19. Study-wide context: The samples span acute and convalescent COVID-19 from the United States, Italy and Spain. T cells, B-cell-depleted T cells, or PBMCs supplied cDNA or gDNA.

Only in-frame clones appear in the TCRdb table, and some are missing; sequencing was by immunoSEQ multiplex PCR. The sample lists around 260,000 clones; about 87% were seen once. V gave up 5 bases and J gave up 4 bases, with 17 bases separating them. The CDR3 runs 15 residues. The germline CDR1 and CDR2 sequences are LNHDA and SQIVND (reference sequence). Input material: peripheral blood. The chain joins TRBV19 to TRBJ2-5, with D possibly being TRBD1 (7 bases). The TCR was taken from a man between 60 and 75 years old who had recovered from COVID-19. DNA of the CDR3: TGTGCCAGTAGTTACAAACAGGGGAGGCGAGAGACCCAGTACTTC. Translation gives CASSYKQGRRETQYF.